This note documents a single T cell receptor beta chain sequence. Its antigen is unidentified. Germline loops: CDR1 SGHTA, CDR2 FQGNSA. Trimming cost V 0 bases and J 0 bases, with 8 bases left between them. The CDR3 has 15 residues. Production of TCR cDNA was by 5'RACE template switching, which also added a universal primer site and UMIs. TCRdb reprocessed the 5' RACE reads with MiXCR, giving one entry per CDR3 protein. Among 510,000 or so distinct CDR3 sequences listed, about 19% were seen once. The entry originates in a study of T cells after yellow fever vaccination. Study overall: SMART-Seq v4 Ultra Low Input prepared libraries from low-cell fractions. Overall study results and limits: Some clonotypes, a small share, were shared between CD4 and CD8 compartments. From the bulk population, abundant clonotypes could contaminate and appear within FACS-sorted repertoires.

J is TRBJ1-1 and V is TRBV7-2; perhaps TRBD1 as D (5 bases). The sequences come from PBMCs, collected 15 days after the yellow fever booster vaccination. The clonotype comes from a man aged 25-40 years who received the YFV17D yellow fever vaccine. The CDR3, as DNA: TGTGCCAGCAGCTTAGCGTGGGGGTTGAACACTGAAGCTTTCTTT. It specifies CASSLAWGLNTEAFF.